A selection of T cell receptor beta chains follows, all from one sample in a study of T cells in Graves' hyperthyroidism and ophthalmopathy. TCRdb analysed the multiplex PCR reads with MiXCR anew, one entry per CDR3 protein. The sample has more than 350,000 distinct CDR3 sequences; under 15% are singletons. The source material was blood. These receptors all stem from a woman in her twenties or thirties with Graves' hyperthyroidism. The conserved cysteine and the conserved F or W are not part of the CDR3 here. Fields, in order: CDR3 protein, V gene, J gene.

ASSQDNRNTEAF	TRBV4-1	TRBJ1-1
ASSEQGAYSNQPQH	TRBV2	TRBJ1-5
ASSQPAGGQSYNEQF	TRBV4-1	TRBJ2-1
SVTRVHSPYEQY	TRBV29-1	TRBJ2-7
ASNLGQAGSPLH	TRBV3-1	TRBJ1-6
SARAGTREQF	TRBV20-1	TRBJ2-1
ASSLTGGNSYEQY	TRBV28	TRBJ2-7
ASSLEPAGIYEQY	TRBV5-4	TRBJ2-7
ASTRRTATDTQY	TRBV2	TRBJ2-3
SGKAGYTDTQY	TRBV29-1	TRBJ2-3
SASRASSKNIQY	TRBV20-1	TRBJ2-4
SVVAGQETQY	TRBV29-1	TRBJ2-5
ASSISRTVSNEQF	TRBV19	TRBJ2-1
ASSRMTGDQAEQY	TRBV4-1	TRBJ2-7
AISESLAANTGELF	TRBV10-3	TRBJ2-2
SASPLQGYDYT	TRBV20-1	TRBJ1-2
ASSPRAGSDSPLH	TRBV18	TRBJ1-6
ASSEGQGKAKNIQY	TRBV18	TRBJ2-4
ASSYSNQGWDSPLH	TRBV6-5	TRBJ1-6
SVPAASGTRETQY	TRBV29-1	TRBJ2-5
ASSIVRQSSYEQY	TRBV19	TRBJ2-7
ASSSVSYNEQF	TRBV11-2	TRBJ2-1
ASSPISAGGTEAF	TRBV18	TRBJ1-1
ASSEYDTQY	TRBV25-1	TRBJ2-3
ASSLASNQPQH	TRBV12-3/TRBV12-4	TRBJ1-5
ASSFIRGSTDTQY	TRBV28	TRBJ2-3
ASSYSHNQPQH	TRBV6-2/TRBV6-3	TRBJ1-5
ASSYPAARGIRSNQPQH	TRBV6-2/TRBV6-3	TRBJ1-5
ASSLQLAQYYEQY	TRBV19	TRBJ2-7
ASRTGTIGFDIQY	TRBV5-1	TRBJ2-4
ASSLLGGQETQY	TRBV3-1	TRBJ2-5
SALPGQVSNEQF	TRBV29-1	TRBJ2-1
ASSETWYRGTSGANVLT	TRBV6-1	TRBJ2-6
ASSYRQGRPPVPYNEQF	TRBV27	TRBJ2-1
ASSLGRQGMNTEAF	TRBV5-1	TRBJ1-1
AWIPRDRHNSPLH	TRBV30	TRBJ1-6
AWSRGSSYNEQF	TRBV30	TRBJ2-1
ASRRDRDETQY	TRBV28	TRBJ2-5
ASSPRQGLGETQY	TRBV5-5	TRBJ2-5
ASSTNGELNTEAF	TRBV7-3	TRBJ1-1
ASSYSAGRYEQY	TRBV6-2/TRBV6-3	TRBJ2-7
SARGTSAYEQY	TRBV20-1	TRBJ2-7
ASSTDPPTREY	TRBV28	TRBJ2-3
ASSVRTGLAYEQY	TRBV9	TRBJ2-7
AWSVLPYRASGANVLT	TRBV30	TRBJ2-6
ASSLAPGSWEPQH	TRBV5-1	TRBJ1-5
ASSFLEGRPNQPQH	TRBV18	TRBJ1-5
ASSLAKDSSGITYEQY	TRBV7-9	TRBJ2-7
ASGPHQGDGSYEQY	TRBV25-1	TRBJ2-7
SVRQEGDTQY	TRBV29-1	TRBJ2-3
ASSLMVGGTQY	TRBV12-3/TRBV12-4	TRBJ2-3
ASSLAPLTVFNEQF	TRBV5-5	TRBJ2-1
ASSYDQEQETQY	TRBV28	TRBJ2-5
ASSQGRTGRETQY	TRBV3-1	TRBJ2-5
ASSQETAGQTYNEQF	TRBV14	TRBJ2-1